Sequencing of this T cell receptor beta chain was carried out in a study of quantifying T cell responses using KT2 cells. Across the study: TCR alpha and beta constant-region primers primed reverse transcription of RNA.

This CDR3 comprises 14 residues. The germline V gene has CDR1 DFQATT and CDR2 SNEGSKA (reference sequence). Trimming removed 5 bases from V and 2 bases from J, with 13 bases in between. Whole-study results and caveats: The number of KT2 alpha and beta sequences was a linear function of input KT2 cells.

KT2, a clone with a known TCR, was spiked into unfractionated PBMC. Fixed numbers of PBMC received varying amounts of KT2 cells. The sample holds a few counts of this clonotype. What it binds is not known. An oligo carrying a UMI was ligated to the cDNA 3' end. An equimolar mix of RC1.1 and RC1.2 primed the beta chain across TRBC1 and TRBC2. TCR alpha and beta chains were handled separately starting at the second PCR. TCRdb re-derived calls from the UMI-ligation and nested PCR reads in MiXCR, one entry per CDR3 protein. Of roughly 38,000 distinct CDR3 sequences in the sample, 15% to 20% were seen once.

Sequenced sample: PBMCs spiked with cells of the T cell clone KT2. The receptor was isolated from a human donor. The rearrangement links TRBV20-1 to TRBJ1-5, with D possibly matching TRBD1 (6 bases). CDR3 bases: TGCAGTGCTCGGGGGGGGCATGGCAATCAGCCCCAGCATTTT. Translating it yields CSARGGHGNQPQHF.